What follows is one TCR beta chain and its context. This specimen belongs to a study of blood T cell repertoires in COVID-19. Trimming removed 6 bases at V and 5 bases at J, with 10 bases between. CDR3 length equals 12 residues. Libraries were prepared by immunoSEQ multiplex PCR; TCRdb keeps only in-frame clonotypes and omits some of them. The sample records about 150,000 clones, approximately 82% being singletons. The chain carries TRBV12-3 or TRBV12-4 and TRBJ2-5; D remains ambiguous. Sequenced material: peripheral blood. The receptor was isolated from a woman in her forties or fifties with acute or convalescent COVID-19. CDR3 in amino acids: CASSLSRETQYF. CDR3 coding DNA: TGTGCCAGCAGCCTATCCCGGGAGACCCAGTACTTC.